Given below is one TCR beta chain in context. The antigen it binds to is not known. Qualities for individual bases were not recorded, and no much larger clone is one base off. The data originate from a study of OX40 agonist ivuxolimab in advanced cancers. Looking at the study overall: Ivuxolimab was an agonistic, fully human IgG2 monoclonal antibody directed against OX40 (CD134), a costimulatory receptor. Intravenous ivuxolimab was administered to patients every 2 weeks at six dose levels: 0.01, 0.1, 0.3, 1.5, 3 and 10 mg/kg. Among the roughly 52 dose-escalation patients, around 20 had hepatocellular carcinoma, roughly 15 melanoma, 9 renal cell carcinoma and 9 head and neck cancer. A male proportion of almost 85% and a mean age of 60 years, ranging from roughly 20 to 80, were recorded for the dose-escalation cohort. Prior anti-PD-1, anti-PD-L1 or anti-CTLA-4 therapy was permitted, and about two fifths of dose-escalation patients had received checkpoint inhibitors. Partial responses were achieved by three dose-escalation patients, of whom one had hepatocellular carcinoma and two had cutaneous melanoma. The purpose of peripheral TCRbeta sequencing was to test whether ivuxolimab changed TCR sequence diversity and led to clonal T-cell expansion. The paper reports the monotherapy dose-escalation portion (N ≈ 52 patients) of the phase I ivuxolimab trial.

On the study overall, not on this receptor specifically: After ivuxolimab, CD8+ T cells had more expanded clones than CD4+ T cells on average. The antigen specificity of the clonally expanded peripheral T cells was not determined. In the 0.1-3.0 mg/kg groups, partial responders were among the patients with the lowest normalized peripheral clonal expansion, particularly in CD8+ T cells. At doses from 0.1 to 3.0 mg/kg, clonal expansion was seen in both CD4+ and CD8+ blood T cells between baseline and week 6. Low levels of normalized T-cell clonal expansion were also seen in some nonresponding patients.

To sequence the TCRbeta CDR3 region, genomic DNA was isolated from the sorted cells. The immunoSEQ Assay was used to sequence the TCRbeta CDR3 regions. The table comes from immuneACCESS by way of TCRdb, which keeps in-frame sequences with V and J called. Part of the clones is missing from these tables; in studies checked, under half for an unresolved V gene and the rest for unknown reasons. Within this sample are about 24,000 clones, with around four fifths of them counted one time only. The ten top clones hold 1.4% to 1.5% of the sample. The trial excluded patients who had a history of autoimmune disease or were on systemic immunosuppression. In every dose cohort, peripheral blood was drawn for TCR sequencing at baseline, cycle 4 day 1, and cycle 7 day 1. The samples were taken from a phase I, first-in-human, multicenter, open-label dose-escalation trial of ivuxolimab. Adults with locally advanced or metastatic melanoma, renal cell carcinoma, hepatocellular carcinoma or head and neck squamous cell carcinoma were enrolled in the trial. Before TCR sequencing, CD4+ T cells and CD8+ T cells were sorted from peripheral blood as separate populations.

The TCR comes from an adult with an advanced solid tumor such as melanoma, head and neck, liver or kidney cancer. Here the sequenced sample was CD4+ or CD8+ T cells sorted from blood, taken in a trial of the OX40 agonist ivuxolimab.

The nucleotide sequence reads as follows: TGTGCCAGCTCATACGGCAGTTACACAGATACGCAGTATTTT. It translates to CASSYGSYTDTQYF. This receptor chain uses TRBV18 and TRBJ2-3; the D gene is unclear. The germline ends are 11 bases apart after V is trimmed by 5 bases and J by 2 bases. Reading the germline V gene gives CDR1 KGHSH and CDR2 LQKENI. The CDR3 covers 14 residues, taking in both the cysteine and the phenylalanine. Only the CDR3 DNA stays, 42 bases, in frame from base 1. Reference TRBV18 and TRBJ2-3 genes cover what lies past the CDR3, so the full variable domain is NAGVMQNPRHLVRRRGQEARLRCSPMKGHSHVYWYRQLPEEGLKFMVYLQKENIIDESGMPKERFSAEFPKEGPSILRIQQVVRGDSAAYFCASSYGSYTDTQYFGPGTRLTVL.